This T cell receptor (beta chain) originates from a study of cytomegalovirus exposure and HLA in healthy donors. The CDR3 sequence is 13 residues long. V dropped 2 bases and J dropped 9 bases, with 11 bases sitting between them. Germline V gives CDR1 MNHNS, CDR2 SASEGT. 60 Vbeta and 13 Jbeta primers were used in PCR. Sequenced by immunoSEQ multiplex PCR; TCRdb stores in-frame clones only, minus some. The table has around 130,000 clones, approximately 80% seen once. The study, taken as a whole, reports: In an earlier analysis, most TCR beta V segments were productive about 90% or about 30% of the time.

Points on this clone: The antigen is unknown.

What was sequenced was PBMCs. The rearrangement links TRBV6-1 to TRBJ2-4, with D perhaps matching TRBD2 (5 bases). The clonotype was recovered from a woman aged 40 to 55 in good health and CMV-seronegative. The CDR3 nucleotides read TGTGCCAGCAGTGAATTTAGAGGAGGCATTCAGTACTTC. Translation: CASSEFRGGIQYF.